A single sample is the source of the 21 T cell receptor beta chains below, sequenced in a study of T-cell memory formation after mild COVID-19. A single record per CDR3 protein comes from TCRdb applying MiXCR to the 5' RACE reads. The data hold 400,000 to 550,000 distinct CDR3 sequences, with 25% observed a single time. Sequenced: PBMCs or a T cell subset sorted from them (not recorded which). The receptors were gathered from an adult woman who had mild COVID-19 (a few samples of this study predate the infection). Cell type and time point are not known.

This clonotype was observed a handful of times. V usage is TRBV12-3 or TRBV12-4 and J usage is TRBJ2-2; 14 nucleotides line up with TRBD2. The CDR3 is 16 residues long. Trimming cost V 2 bases and J 6 bases; bases outside gene matches: 2. CDR3 nucleotides: TGTGCCAGCAGTTTACGACTAGCGGGAGGGCCCGGGGAGCTGTTTTTT. It specifies CASSLRLAGGPGELFF.

The chain joins TRBV24-1 to TRBJ2-1; D might be TRBD1 (5 bases). V was cut by 0 bases and J by 2 bases, with 7 bases left in between. CDR3 length: 15 amino acids. In germline, CDR1 is KGHDR, CDR2 SFDVKD. CDR3 DNA sequence: TGTGCCACCAGTGATTTGCAGGGTACCTACAATGAGCAGTTCTTC. Translated: CATSDLQGTYNEQFF.

The gene calls are TRBV19 and TRBJ2-3; a possible D gene is TRBD2 (6 bases). Trimming took 3 bases from V and 2 from J, leaving 12 bases between them. This CDR3 spans 15 amino acids. Germline lookup yields CDR1 LNHDA and CDR2 SQIVND (reference sequence). The CDR3 protein is CASSIAGIHTDTQYF. In nucleotides, the CDR3 is TGTGCCAGTAGTATTGCGGGGATCCACACAGATACGCAGTATTTT. Variable domain in full (rest from reference TRBV19 and TRBJ2-3): DGGITQSPKYLFRKEGQNVTLSCEQNLNHDAMYWYRQDPGQGLRLIYYSQIVNDFQKGDIAEGYSVSREKKESFPLTVTSAQKNPTAFYLCASSIAGIHTDTQYFGPGTRLTVL.

The J gene is TRBJ2-7, the V gene TRBV10-3; D remains ambiguous. CDR1 is ENHRY, CDR2 SYGVKD, per germline. The CDR3 runs 12 residues. Deletions cut 4 bases from V and 1 base from J, with 5 bases between. As DNA, the CDR3 is TGTGCCATCAGTGGAGTATCCTACGAGCAGTACTTC. Residues: CAISGVSYEQYF.

This clonotype has only a few counts. V and J are TRBV5-4 and TRBJ2-7; 7 bases map to TRBD2. V shed 5 bases and J 3 bases; nucleotides not matched to a gene: 14. Germline CDR1 is SGHNT and CDR2 is YYREEE (reference sequence). This CDR3 contains 16 residues. The CDR3 reads CASSHLVGGTLYEQYF. The CDR3 DNA reads TGTGCCAGCAGTCATCTAGTCGGGGGGACCCTCTACGAGCAGTACTTC.

This clonotype was seen a few times. V usage is TRBV5-1 and J usage is TRBJ2-1; unclear D gene. The CDR3 loop spans 14 amino acids. The V gene's germline CDR1 is SGHRS and CDR2 YFSETQ. V dropped 3 bases and J dropped 3 bases, with 10 bases sitting between them. The CDR3 protein is CASSSSGVYNEQFF. The DNA of the CDR3 is TGCGCCAGCAGCTCCTCCGGCGTCTACAATGAGCAGTTCTTC.

The J gene is TRBJ2-7, the V gene TRBV3-1; D is undetermined. Germline assignment: CDR1 LGHDT and CDR2 YNNKEL (reference sequence). The CDR3 consists of 14 residues. The V end was cut by 1 base, the J end by 3 bases, with 10 bases between. CDR3 sequence reads: CASSQVLGLYEQYF. The CDR3 DNA reads as TGTGCCAGCAGCCAAGTCTTGGGTCTCTACGAGCAGTACTTC.

This clonotype was seen a handful of times. The chain combines TRBV6-2 or TRBV6-3 with TRBJ2-1; 10 bases line up with TRBD2. After removal of 2 bases from V and 7 bases from J, the junction contained 5 bases not matched to a gene. The CDR3 loop spans 15 amino acids. Germline CDR1 reads MNHEY; CDR2 reads SVGEGT. For the CDR3, the DNA is TGTGCCAGCAGTTACATAGCGGGAGGAGGGAATGAGCAGTTCTTC. Protein product: CASSYIAGGGNEQFF.

The genes are TRBV20-1 and TRBJ2-3; 9 nucleotides match TRBD2. The V gene's germline CDR1 is DFQATT and CDR2 SNEGSKA (reference sequence). V trimming: 8 bases; J trimming: 5 bases; junction bases outside the gene matches: 11. This CDR3 is 14 amino acids long. The CDR3, as DNA: TGCAGTCTAGCGAGGCGGGGGGGCCAAGATACGCAGTATTTT. It codes for CSLARRGGQDTQYF.

With respect to this clonotype: As the CDR3 is not closed by the conserved phenylalanine or tryptophan, this likely results from a read error. The chain uses TRBV3-1 and TRBJ2-1; D possibly corresponds to TRBD2 (6 bases). Germline V gene sequence: CDR1 LGHDT, CDR2 YNNKEL (reference sequence). V lost 3 bases and J 5 bases, leaving 20 bases between the germline ends. The CDR3 covers 17 residues. Written as DNA, the CDR3 is TGTGCCAGCAGCCATACCTTGCGGGAAGAGGGGCACAATGAGCAGTTCTTA. It codes for CASSHTLREEGHNEQFL.

The genes are TRBV20-1 and TRBJ2-1, with 9 bases lining up with TRBD1. Losses at the gene ends were 0 bases for V and 7 bases for J; bases not matched to a gene: 7. CDR3 length: 15 amino acids. Germline V gives CDR1 DFQATT, CDR2 SNEGSKA (reference sequence). As DNA, the CDR3 is TGCAGTGCTAGAGATCCGGGACAGGGACTAAATGAGCAGTTCTTC. Protein product: CSARDPGQGLNEQFF.

The J gene is TRBJ2-4, the V gene TRBV29-1; 7 nucleotides match TRBD2. The germline gives CDR1 SQVTM, CDR2 ANQGSEA. CDR3 length equals 14 residues. V gave up 6 bases and J gave up 0 bases; unmatched junction bases: 5. The CDR3 is CSVRPGGAKNIQYF. DNA of the CDR3: TGCAGCGTCCGACCGGGGGGAGCCAAAAACATTCAGTACTTC.

This clonotype was counted between two and nine times. The rearrangement joins TRBV3-1 to TRBJ2-1; perhaps TRBD2 as D (5 bases). V lost 1 base to trimming and J lost 7 bases, with 11 bases between them. Per the germline V gene, CDR1 is LGHDT and CDR2 is YNNKEL (reference sequence). The CDR3 length is 14 residues. The chain's CDR3 is CASSQVSRRNEQFF. The DNA of the CDR3 is TGTGCCAGCAGCCAAGTAAGTCGGAGGAATGAGCAGTTCTTC.

This clonotype has a handful of counts. The V and J genes are TRBV12-5 and TRBJ2-5; 16 positions agree with TRBD2. The germline V gene encodes CDR1 LGHNT and CDR2 FRNRAP. This CDR3 spans 17 amino acids. V shed 7 bases, J shed 3 bases, and the junction held 8 bases outside the gene matches. CDR3 in DNA: TGTGCTAGTGCCTCGGGACTAGCGGGAGGGCCAGAAGAGACCCAGTACTTC. This sequence encodes CASASGLAGGPEETQYF.

This clonotype has only a few counts. V is TRBV2 and J is TRBJ2-7; 7 nucleotides line up with TRBD2. V shed 7 bases and J 1 base; nucleotides not matched to a gene: 4. Germline V gives CDR1 SNHLY, CDR2 FYNNEI. CDR3 size: 13 residues. The CDR3 coding sequence is TGTGCCAGCAACCCTAGCGGATCCTACGAGCAGTACTTC. It encodes CASNPSGSYEQYF.

This clonotype showed up just a few times. The V and J genes are TRBV24-1 and TRBJ2-3; 10 positions agree with TRBD2. CDR3 length: 15 amino acids. Germline CDR1 KGHDR, CDR2 SFDVKD. V was clipped by 6 bases and J by 0 bases; unmatched bases: 2. CDR3 DNA: TGTGCCACCAGTCTAGCGGGAGCTAGCACAGATACGCAGTATTTT. Translated, it gives CATSLAGASTDTQYF.

This chain connects TRBV7-2 to TRBJ2-1; D perhaps matches TRBD2 (6 bases). V shed 5 bases and J shed 4 bases, with 15 bases lying between them. Germline lookup yields CDR1 SGHTA and CDR2 FQGNSA. The CDR3 is 15 amino acids. The CDR3 DNA sequence: TGTGCCAGCAGCCCCCAGGGACTGTCGTACAATGAGCAGTTCTTC. Protein product: CASSPQGLSYNEQFF.

This rearrangement joins TRBV7-8 to TRBJ2-3; possibly TRBD2 for D (6 bases). CDR3 length equals 15 residues. The germline gives CDR1 SGHVS, CDR2 FQNEAQ. V was clipped by 2 bases and J by 4 bases, with 13 bases between them. As DNA, the CDR3 is TGTGCCAGCAGCTTACGCCTCGGGAGAGCAGATACGCAGTATTTT. As protein: CASSLRLGRADTQYF.

The chain links TRBV20-1 to TRBJ1-6; 7 bases map to TRBD1. Germline CDR1 reads DFQATT; CDR2 reads SNEGSKA (reference sequence). V was pared by 6 bases and J by 9 bases, with 17 bases of the junction left unmatched. This CDR3 contains 16 residues. The DNA of the CDR3 is TGCAGTGCCCGACCTCCCCGACAGGGCTGGCGTTCACCCCTCCACTTT. Protein sequence: CSARPPRQGWRSPLHF.

This clonotype turned up a few times. This chain uses TRBV7-2 with TRBJ2-3, with TRBD2 matching 8 bases. Germline lookup yields CDR1 SGHTA and CDR2 FQGNSA. The trim removed 5 bases at V and 8 bases at J, leaving 21 bases unmatched. The CDR3 contains 18 residues. The CDR3 here is CASSRTAISGGPDGTQYF. For the CDR3, the DNA is TGTGCCAGCAGCCGTACGGCGATATCGGGAGGGCCAGATGGTACGCAGTATTTT.

The chain has TRBV5-6 and TRBJ2-7; a weak D match, TRBD2 (6 bases). The germline V gene encodes CDR1 SGHDT and CDR2 YYEEEE. The CDR3 consists of 15 residues. Deletions cut 1 base from V and 5 bases from J, with 16 bases between. The DNA of the CDR3 is TGTGCCAGCAGCTTGTCCACTAGCAGATACCACGAGCAGTACTTC. Translated: CASSLSTSRYHEQYF.